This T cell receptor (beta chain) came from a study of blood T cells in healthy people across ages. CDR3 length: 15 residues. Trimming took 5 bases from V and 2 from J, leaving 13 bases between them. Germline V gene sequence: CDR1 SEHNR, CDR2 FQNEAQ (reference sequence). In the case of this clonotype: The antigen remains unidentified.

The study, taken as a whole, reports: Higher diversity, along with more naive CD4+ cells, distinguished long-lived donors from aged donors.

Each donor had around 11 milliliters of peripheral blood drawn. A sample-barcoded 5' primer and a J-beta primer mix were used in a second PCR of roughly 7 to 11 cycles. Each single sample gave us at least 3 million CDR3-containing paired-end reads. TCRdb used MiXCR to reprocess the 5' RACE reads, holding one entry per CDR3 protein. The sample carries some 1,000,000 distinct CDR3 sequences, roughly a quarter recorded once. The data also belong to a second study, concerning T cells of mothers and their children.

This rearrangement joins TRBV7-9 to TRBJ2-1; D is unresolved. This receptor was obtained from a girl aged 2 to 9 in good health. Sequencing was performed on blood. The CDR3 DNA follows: TGTGCCAGCAGCCACCCTTATAGCCCCTACAATGAGCAGTTCTTC. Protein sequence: CASSHPYSPYNEQFF.